What follows are 18 T cell receptor beta chains derived from one specimen sequenced in a study of CD8+CD57+ T cells in acquired aplastic anemia. The study profiled TCR beta VDJ and CDR3 using genomic DNA as template. Each CDR3 protein gets one entry after TCRdb re-called the reads with MiXCR. The sample holds 95,000 to 150,000 distinct CDR3 sequences; approximately 41% are singletons and the top ten take approximately 2.6%. Sequenced patients had shown CD8+CD57+ cell expansion by flow cytometry. The sequenced sample was sorted CD4+, CD8+, or CD8+CD57+ T cells (not recorded which) from PBMCs. The receptors stem from a human donor with aplastic anemia.

This clonotype was found many times. The V call is TRBV5-1, the J call TRBJ2-7; D is possibly TRBD2 (5 bases). The CDR3 extends over 15 amino acids. The germline V and J ends were trimmed by 0 bases and 3 bases, with 13 bases remaining between them. From germline, CDR1 is SGHRS and CDR2 YFSETQ. Written as DNA, the CDR3 is TGCGCCAGCAGCTTGGATTCTGGACTTAACTACGAGCAGTACGTC. Translating it yields CASSLDSGLNYEQYV.

This clonotype occurred a few times. The chain is built from TRBV2 and TRBJ1-2; tentative D call: TRBD1 (5 bases). V lost 5 bases and J 0 bases, leaving 13 bases between the germline ends. CDR1 is SNHLY and CDR2 is FYNNEI in the germline V gene. The CDR3 totals 15 residues. For the CDR3, the DNA is TGTGCCAGCAGTTTATCGGGGGTCACTAACTATGGCTACACCTTC. It encodes CASSLSGVTNYGYTF.

A single count supports this clonotype. The J gene is TRBJ1-5, the V gene TRBV2, with no clear D. V was trimmed by 3 bases and J by 4 bases, leaving 7 bases between them. The CDR3 has 13 amino acids. The germline CDR1 and CDR2 sequences are SNHLY and FYNNEI. The CDR3 sequence: CASSDLRNQPQHF. For the CDR3, the DNA is TGTGCCAGCAGTGATTTGCGGAATCAGCCCCAGCATTTT. Filled out from reference TRBV2 and TRBJ1-5, the complete variable domain reads EPEVTQTPSHQVTQMGQEVILRCVPISNHLYFYWYRQILGQKVEFLVSFYNNEISEKSEIFDDQFSVERPDGSNFTLKIRSTKLEDSAMYFCASSDLRNQPQHFGDGTRLSIL.

There are many counts of this clonotype. This chain joins TRBV6-1 and TRBJ2-7; weak D call: TRBD1 (6 bases). The CDR3 runs to 15 residues. CDR1 MNHNS and CDR2 SASEGT come from the germline V gene. Trimming shortened V by 1 base and J by 2 bases, and 12 bases separated the two germline ends. The CDR3 DNA sequence: TGTGCCAGCAGTGAAGGGCAGGGGCTACCCTACGAGCAGTACGTC. Its protein product is CASSEGQGLPYEQYV.

This clonotype appeared many times. The rearrangement links TRBV19 to TRBJ2-2; D not resolved. V lost 5 bases, J lost 8 bases, and 9 bases lay in between. This CDR3 contains 12 residues. Germline CDR1 reads LNHDA; CDR2 reads SQIVND (reference sequence). The CDR3 DNA reads as TGTGCCAGTAGTTCCCAATATGGGGAGCTGTTTTTT. The encoded protein is CASSSQYGELFF.

Within the sample, this clonotype is medium-sized. V and J are TRBV24-1 and TRBJ1-1, with D perhaps TRBD1 (6 bases). Germline assignment: CDR1 KGHDR and CDR2 SFDVKD. The V gene lost 5 bases and the J gene lost 4 bases, with 10 bases spanning the gap. This CDR3 spans 13 amino acids. The chain's CDR3 is CATSGQGSTEAFF. CDR3 sequence (DNA): TGTGCCACCAGTGGTCAGGGGAGCACTGAAGCTTTCTTT.

This clonotype was counted between two and nine times. This chain uses TRBV10-2 with TRBJ1-1; weak D call: TRBD1 (5 bases). The CDR3 is made up of 13 amino acids. The germline V gene encodes CDR1 WSHSY and CDR2 SAAADI. Trimming left V 4 bases short and J 0 bases short, with 6 bases between. This chain's CDR3 is CASSGQMNTEAFF. The CDR3 DNA reads TGCGCCAGCAGTGGACAGATGAACACTGAAGCTTTCTTT.

This clonotype has only a few counts. The V gene is TRBV2, the J gene TRBJ1-6; 9 positions agree with TRBD1. There are 14 residues in the CDR3. The germline V gene has CDR1 SNHLY and CDR2 FYNNEI. V gave up 8 bases and J gave up 10 bases; unmatched junction bases: 9. CDR3 in amino acids: CASSVDRGGSPLHF. The DNA for the CDR3 is TGTGCCAGCTCGGTGGACAGGGGAGGGTCACCCCTCCACTTT.

The sample holds a few counts of this clonotype. This chain uses TRBV10-3 with TRBJ2-7; TRBD2 is a possible D gene (6 bases). V dropped 4 bases and J dropped 4 bases, with 17 bases sitting between them. The CDR3 extends over 15 amino acids. CDR1 ENHRY and CDR2 SYGVKD come from the germline V gene. Here the CDR3 reads CAISARGPTRYEQYF. The CDR3 coding sequence is TGTGCCATCAGTGCGCGGGGACCAACCCGGTACGAGCAGTACTTC.

This clonotype occurred many times. The rearrangement uses TRBV5-4 and TRBJ2-7; TRBD1 matches at 8 bases. The CDR3 runs to 13 residues. CDR1 and CDR2 from the germline V gene are SGHNT and YYREEE (reference sequence). V lost 4 bases, J lost 5 bases, and 5 bases stayed unmatched. CDR3 in amino acids: CASSRDRRDEQYF. As DNA, the CDR3 is TGTGCCAGCAGCCGGGACAGGCGGGACGAGCAGTACTTC.

This clonotype was detected ten times or more. V is TRBV5-8 and J is TRBJ2-5, with D unclear. Germline-derived CDR1 and CDR2 are SGHTS and YDEGEE. The V end lost 3 bases, the J end lost 0 bases, and 15 bases lay between the germline ends. This CDR3 has 16 residues. The CDR3 coding sequence is TGTGCCAGCAGCTCTCGGTCCTTCTGGGACCAAGAGACCCAGTACTTC. As protein: CASSSRSFWDQETQYF. Drawing the rest from reference TRBV5-8 and TRBJ2-5, the complete variable domain is EAGVTQSPTHLIKTRGQQATLRCSPISGHTSVYWYQQALGLGLQFLLWYDEGEERNRGNFPPRFSGRQFPNYSSELNVNALELEDSALYLCASSSRSFWDQETQYFGPGTRLLVL.

The table lists this clonotype with many counts. The chain carries TRBV19 and TRBJ1-5; 7 bases align to TRBD1. Losses at the gene ends were 6 bases for V and 5 bases for J; bases not matched to a gene: 16. The CDR3 consists of 17 residues. Germline CDR1 and CDR2: LNHDA and SQIVND (reference sequence). CDR3 residues: CASRKRQGTTVDQPQHF. The CDR3 nucleotides read TGTGCCAGTAGAAAGAGACAGGGTACGACGGTAGATCAGCCCCAGCATTTT.

This clonotype was counted at least ten times. The chain carries TRBV7-9 and TRBJ2-5, with 7 bases identical to TRBD1. The CDR3 length is 16 residues. The V segment lost 4 bases and the J segment 2 bases; nucleotides outside the gene matches: 10. CDR1 is SEHNR and CDR2 is FQNEAQ in the germline V gene (reference sequence). The CDR3 DNA reads TGTGCCAGCAGCTCACCCGCAGGGGGACGGCAAGAGACCCAGTACTTC. Translation: CASSSPAGGRQETQYF.

A remark on this clonotype: A much larger clone differs from this one at a single base, so this may be a read error. Because the CDR3 is missing its conserved closing phenylalanine or tryptophan, this is likely a read error. The chain combines TRBV7-2 with TRBJ2-4; the D is unclear. V lost 1 base, J lost 10 bases, and 5 bases lay in between. This CDR3 contains 11 residues. The germline V gene has CDR1 SGHTA and CDR2 FQGNSA. In DNA form, the CDR3 reads TGTGCCAGCAGCTTAGGTCTTATTCAGTACCTC. This codes for CASSLGLIQYL.

This clonotype was observed at least ten times. This rearrangement joins TRBV7-8 to TRBJ2-7, with a possible D match to TRBD2 (5 bases). The length of the CDR3 is 15 residues. Germline V gives CDR1 SGHVS, CDR2 FQNEAQ. V was shortened by 5 bases and J by 0 bases, with 14 bases between the two germline ends. The DNA for the CDR3 is TGTGCCAGCAGCCCAACCTCCCGGGGCTCCTACGAGCAGTACTTC. It specifies CASSPTSRGSYEQYF.

This clonotype was detected many times. CDR3 sequence: CASTGQGSGGYTF. The CDR3 DNA is TGTGCCAGTACAGGACAGGGATCCGGTGGCTACACCTTC. The chain recombines TRBV19 with TRBJ1-2; TRBD1 matches at 8 bases. The CDR3 consists of 13 residues. Losses at the gene ends were 7 bases for V and 7 bases for J; bases not matched to a gene: 8. Germline V gene sequence: CDR1 LNHDA, CDR2 SQIVND (reference sequence). Using reference TRBV19 and TRBJ1-2 for the parts outside the CDR3, the full variable domain is DGGITQSPKYLFRKEGQNVTLSCEQNLNHDAMYWYRQDPGQGLRLIYYSQIVNDFQKGDIAEGYSVSREKKESFPLTVTSAQKNPTAFYLCASTGQGSGGYTFGSGTRLTVV.

This clonotype occurred many times. A much larger clone lies one base from this, so it may be a read error. The chain has TRBV19 and TRBJ2-7; TRBD2 matches at 8 bases. Germline CDR1 reads LNHDA; CDR2 reads SQIVND (reference sequence). CDR3 size: 14 residues. The CDR3: CASSTSGGFYERYF. The CDR3 coding sequence is TGTGCCAGTAGTACAAGCGGGGGATTCTACGAGCGGTACTTC.

Regarding this clonotype: One junction end does not reproduce the germline sequence, and a read error may be involved. CDR3 nucleotides: TGCAGCGTTAGGCAGATTAACACCGGGGAGCTGTCTTTT. This encodes CSVRQINTGELSF. The chain couples TRBV29-1 to TRBJ2-2, with D tentatively TRBD2 (5 bases). The CDR3 runs to 13 residues. Germline loops: CDR1 SQVTM, CDR2 ANQGSEA.